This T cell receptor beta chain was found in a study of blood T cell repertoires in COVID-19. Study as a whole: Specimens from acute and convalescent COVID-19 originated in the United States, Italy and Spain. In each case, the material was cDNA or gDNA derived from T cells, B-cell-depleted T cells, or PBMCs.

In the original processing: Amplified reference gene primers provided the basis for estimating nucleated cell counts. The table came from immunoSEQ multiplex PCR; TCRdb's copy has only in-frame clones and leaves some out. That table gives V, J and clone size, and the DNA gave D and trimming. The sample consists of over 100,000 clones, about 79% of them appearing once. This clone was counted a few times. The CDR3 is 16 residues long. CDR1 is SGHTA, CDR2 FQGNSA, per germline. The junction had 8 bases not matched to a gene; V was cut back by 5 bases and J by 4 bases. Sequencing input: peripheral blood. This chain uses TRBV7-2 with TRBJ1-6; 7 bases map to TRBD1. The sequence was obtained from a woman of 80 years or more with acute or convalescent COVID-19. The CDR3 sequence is CASSPQGGRYNSPLHF. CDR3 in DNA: TGTGCCAGCAGCCCCCAGGGGGGAAGATATAATTCACCCCTCCACTTT.